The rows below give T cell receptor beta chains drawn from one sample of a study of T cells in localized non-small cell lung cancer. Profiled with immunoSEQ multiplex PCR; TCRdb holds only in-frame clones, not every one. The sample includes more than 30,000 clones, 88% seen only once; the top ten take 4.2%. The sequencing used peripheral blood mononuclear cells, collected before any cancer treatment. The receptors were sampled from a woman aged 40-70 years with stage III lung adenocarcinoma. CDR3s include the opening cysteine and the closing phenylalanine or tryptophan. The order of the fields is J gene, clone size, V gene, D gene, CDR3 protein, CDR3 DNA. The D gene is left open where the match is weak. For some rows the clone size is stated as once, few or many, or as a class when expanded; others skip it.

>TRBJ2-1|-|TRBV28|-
CASSPQYNEQFF
TGTGCCAGCAGCCCCCAATACAATGAGCAGTTCTTC
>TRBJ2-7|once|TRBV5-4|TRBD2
CASSFGGIRYEQYF
TGTGCCAGCAGCTTCGGGGGGATTCGCTACGAGCAGTACTTC
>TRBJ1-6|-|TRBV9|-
CASSVGWSPLHF
TGTGCCAGCAGCGTAGGATGGTCACCCCTCCACTTT
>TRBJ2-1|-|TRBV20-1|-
CSAERNEQFF
TGCAGTGCTGAAAGAAATGAGCAGTTCTTC
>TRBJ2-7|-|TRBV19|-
CASGSGRLYEQYF
TGTGCCAGTGGCTCGGGAAGACTATACGAGCAGTACTTC
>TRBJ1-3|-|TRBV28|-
CATGGGSGNTIYF
TGTGCCACCGGGGGGGGGTCTGGAAACACCATATATTTT
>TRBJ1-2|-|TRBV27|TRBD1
CASSPLTGWGYGYTF
TGTGCCAGCAGTCCCCTGACAGGGTGGGGCTATGGCTACACCTTC
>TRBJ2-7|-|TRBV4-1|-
CASSWSVPYEQYF
TGCGCCAGCAGCTGGTCGGTCCCCTACGAGCAGTACTTC
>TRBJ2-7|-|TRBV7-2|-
CASSFREGPSKYEQYF
TGTGCCAGCAGCTTTCGCGAAGGCCCCTCGAAGTACGAGCAGTACTTC
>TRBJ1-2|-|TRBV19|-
CASSIEANYGYTF
TGTGCCAGTAGTATTGAGGCCAACTATGGCTACACCTTC
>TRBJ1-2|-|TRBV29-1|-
CSVEDLIGGYGYTF
TGCAGCGTTGAAGATCTGATAGGGGGATACGGCTACACCTTC
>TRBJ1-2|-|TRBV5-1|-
CASSLSREATGYTF
TGCGCCAGCAGCTTAAGTAGGGAAGCGACCGGCTACACCTTC
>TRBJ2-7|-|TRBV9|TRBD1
CASSRMWTGDHEQYF
TGTGCCAGCAGTAGAATGTGGACAGGGGACCACGAGCAGTACTTC
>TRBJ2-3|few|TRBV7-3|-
CASSLDGSRTDTQYF
TGTGCCAGCAGCTTAGACGGGAGCCGCACAGATACGCAGTATTTT
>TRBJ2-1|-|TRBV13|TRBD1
CASSPIGGGEQFF
TGTGCCAGCAGCCCGATAGGGGGCGGTGAGCAGTTCTTC
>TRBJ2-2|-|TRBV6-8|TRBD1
CAADRLEGELFF
TGTGCCGCGGACAGGTTAGAGGGGGAGCTGTTTTTT
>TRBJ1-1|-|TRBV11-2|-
CASSLDTAARATPF
TGTGCCAGCAGCTTAGATACGGCCGCCAGGGCTACTCCCTTT
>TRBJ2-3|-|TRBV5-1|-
CASSLLAEPSTDTQYF
TGCGCCAGCAGCTTGTTGGCGGAGCCTAGCACAGATACGCAGTATTTT
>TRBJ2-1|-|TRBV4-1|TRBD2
CASSQFRELAGGSSADNEQFF
TGCGCCAGCAGCCAATTCAGGGAACTAGCGGGAGGATCCTCGGCGGACAATGAGCAGTTCTTC
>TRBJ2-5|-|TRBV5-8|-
CASTGRAGEETQYF
TGTGCCAGCACGGGTAGGGCAGGGGAAGAGACCCAGTACTTC
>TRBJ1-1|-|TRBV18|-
CASSPLTKNTEAFF
TGTGCCAGCTCACCCTTGACAAAGAACACTGAAGCTTTCTTT
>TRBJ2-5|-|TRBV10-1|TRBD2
CASSESGREGETQYF
TGCGCCAGCAGTGAGTCGGGCAGGGAGGGGGAGACCCAGTACTTC
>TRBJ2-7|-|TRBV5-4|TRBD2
CASSQEIAGAEQYF
TGTGCCAGCAGCCAGGAAATAGCGGGAGCCGAGCAGTACTTC
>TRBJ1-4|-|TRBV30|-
CAWSKRGGDEKLFF
TGTGCCTGGAGTAAGAGAGGAGGTGACGAAAAACTGTTTTTT
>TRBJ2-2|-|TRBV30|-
CAWSELAGPANTGELFF
TGTGCCTGGAGTGAGCTGGCAGGGCCTGCGAACACCGGGGAGCTGTTTTTT
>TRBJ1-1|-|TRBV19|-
CASRGSGTEAFF
TGTGCCAGTAGGGGGAGTGGGACTGAAGCTTTCTTT
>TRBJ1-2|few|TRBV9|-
CASSGPGHRYGYTF
TGTGCCAGCAGCGGGCCGGGACATCGCTATGGCTACACCTTC
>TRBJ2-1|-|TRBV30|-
CAWKTGSYNEQFF
TGTGCCTGGAAGACAGGTTCATACAATGAGCAGTTCTTC
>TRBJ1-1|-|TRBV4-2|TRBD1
CASSQAGQGGTEAFF
TGTGCCAGCAGCCAAGCGGGACAGGGGGGAACTGAAGCTTTCTTT
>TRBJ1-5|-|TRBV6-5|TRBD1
CASSSSTGRRNQPQHF
TGTGCCAGCAGTTCCTCGACAGGGAGAAGGAATCAGCCCCAGCATTTT
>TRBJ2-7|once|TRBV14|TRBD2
CASSQEWGRAYEQYF
TGTGCCAGCAGCCAAGAATGGGGGAGGGCCTACGAGCAGTACTTC
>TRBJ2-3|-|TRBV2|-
CASSESRYSTDTQYF
TGTGCCAGCAGTGAAAGCCGATACAGCACAGATACGCAGTATTTT
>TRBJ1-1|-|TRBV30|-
CASTGLSVRRNTEAFF
TGTGCCTCAACAGGGTTAAGTGTTCGCCGCAACACTGAAGCTTTCTTT
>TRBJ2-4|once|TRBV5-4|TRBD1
CASSLAGDRGNIQYF
TGTGCCAGCAGCTTGGCCGGGGACAGGGGGAACATTCAGTACTTC
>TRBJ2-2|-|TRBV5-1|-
CASSRVLGLGGELFF
TGCGCCAGCAGTCGCGTACTCGGGTTAGGCGGGGAGCTGTTTTTT
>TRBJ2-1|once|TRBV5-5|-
CASSLTAYSEQFF
TGTGCCAGCAGTTTAACCGCGTACAGTGAGCAGTTCTTC
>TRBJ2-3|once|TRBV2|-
CASRERVSTDTQYF
TGTGCCAGCAGAGAGCGGGTCAGCACAGATACGCAGTATTTT
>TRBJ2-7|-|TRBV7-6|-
CASSPDEDYSYEQYF
TGTGCCAGCAGCCCAGACGAGGACTACTCCTACGAGCAGTACTTC
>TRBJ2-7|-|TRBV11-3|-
CASSQYGTADYEQYF
TGTGCCAGCAGCCAATACGGGACGGCGGACTACGAGCAGTACTTC
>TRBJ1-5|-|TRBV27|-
CASSRQANQPQHF
TGTGCCAGCAGCAGACAGGCCAATCAGCCCCAGCATTTT
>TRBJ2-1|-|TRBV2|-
CASKESSASHWFF
TGTGCCAGCAAGGAGAGCTCGGCATCTCACTGGTTCTTC
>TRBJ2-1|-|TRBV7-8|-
CASSSRGLSYNEQFF
TGTGCCAGCAGCTCCAGGGGACTCTCCTACAATGAGCAGTTCTTC
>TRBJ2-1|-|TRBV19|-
CASSGSSMGNEQFF
TGTGCCAGTAGCGGGTCGAGCATGGGTAATGAGCAGTTCTTC
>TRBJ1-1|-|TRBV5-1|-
CASSLAVTTVGYTEAFF
TGCGCCAGCAGCTTGGCCGTGACGACAGTGGGCTACACTGAAGCTTTCTTT
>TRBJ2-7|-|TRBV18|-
CASSPSPGVGEQYF
TGTGCCAGCTCACCTTCGCCGGGAGTTGGAGAGCAGTACTTC
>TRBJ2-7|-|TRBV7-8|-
CASSLRRGNSYEQYF
TGTGCCAGCAGCTTAAGACGGGGAAACTCCTACGAGCAGTACTTC
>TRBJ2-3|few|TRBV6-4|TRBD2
CASSDLAGGNTDTQYF
TGTGCCAGCAGTGACCTAGCGGGAGGGAACACAGATACGCAGTATTTT
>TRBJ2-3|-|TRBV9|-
CASSVASPATDTQYF
TGTGCCAGCAGCGTAGCTAGCCCTGCCACAGATACGCAGTATTTT
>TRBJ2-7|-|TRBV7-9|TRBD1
CASSLEGQSDF
TGTGCCAGCAGCTTAGAGGGACAGTCCGACTTC
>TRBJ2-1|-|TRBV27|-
CASSFFGGFTEQFF
TGTGCCAGCAGTTTTTTCGGCGGGTTTACTGAGCAGTTCTTC
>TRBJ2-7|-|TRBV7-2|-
CASSPKSGEQYF
TGTGCCAGCAGCCCGAAATCGGGGGAGCAGTACTTC
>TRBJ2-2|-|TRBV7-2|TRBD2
CASSFRGLVTGELFF
TGTGCCAGCAGCTTCAGGGGACTAGTTACCGGGGAGCTGTTTTTT
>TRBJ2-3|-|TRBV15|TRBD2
CATSRDPPVSGDTQYF
TGTGCCACCAGCAGAGATCCCCCCGTTAGCGGGGATACGCAGTATTTT
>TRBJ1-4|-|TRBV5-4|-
CASSPPDLPEKLFF
TGTGCCAGCAGTCCTCCGGACCTTCCTGAAAAACTGTTTTTT
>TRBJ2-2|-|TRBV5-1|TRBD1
CASSTDRLLTGELFF
TGCGCCAGCAGCACGGACAGGCTTTTGACCGGGGAGCTGTTTTTT
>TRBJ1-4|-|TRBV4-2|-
CASSQDPGRATNEKLFF
TGTGCCAGCAGCCAAGACCCCGGACGGGCAACTAATGAAAAACTGTTTTTT
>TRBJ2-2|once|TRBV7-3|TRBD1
CASSYAGGNTGELFF
TGTGCCAGCAGCTACGCAGGGGGGAACACCGGGGAGCTGTTTTTT
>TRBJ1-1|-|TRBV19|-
CASSFYLEAFF
TGTGCCAGTAGTTTCTATCTGGAAGCTTTCTTT